This is a list of T cell receptor beta chains from one sample in a study of glioma-infiltrating T cells. TCRdb reprocessed the multiplex PCR reads via MiXCR and lists one record per CDR3 protein. The sample holds approximately 190,000 distinct CDR3 sequences, about 32% seen once. Specimen: glioma tissue, nonneoplastic brain tissue, or PBMCs (not recorded which). These receptors came from a human donor with low-grade glioma or glioblastoma, undergoing nonglioma brain surgery, or in good health (not recorded which). Both conserved end residues are part of each CDR3. D genes are given only for firm matches. Only part of the rows carry a size: once, few, many, or a class if the clone is expanded.

>.|few|TRBV29-1
CSVSYGLSTDTQYF
>.|many|TRBV3-1
CASSQQGNQPQHF
>.|.|TRBV27
CASGLGRGGSKQYF
>TRBD2|many|TRBV7-2
CASSPGLAGDTQYF
>.|many|TRBV14
CASSLQVRSEQFF
>TRBD1|few|TRBV19
CASSTRGLDTGELFF
>.|.|TRBV11-2
CASSPWAAGSYEQYF
>.|many|TRBV4-3
CASSQDEGAGVKQYF
>TRBD2|many|TRBV20-1
CSARGLAGYNEQFF
>.|.|TRBV11-2
CASSLDRSVEQYF
>TRBD1|many|TRBV6-6
CASSYQRDRPSRAGANVLTF
>.|many|TRBV6-1
CASSERGRGRNEQFF
>TRBD2|many|TRBV12-5
CASGVLLAVRSTDTQYF
>.|many|TRBV4-3
CASSHGPGLEAFF
>TRBD2|many|TRBV7-2
CASSLAPSGTTATYF
>.|.|TRBV3-1
CASSQESGLDKDTQYF
>TRBD2|.|TRBV20-1
CSATGTSGRFTDTQYF
>.|many|TRBV6-6
CASSYTAFTGSHEQYF
>.|.|TRBV5-1
CASSIGQSTDTQYF
>TRBD2|.|TRBV20-1
CSARGRGRAADTQYF
>.|many|TRBV2
CASSGQYKSPSEQYF
>.|many|TRBV6-2/TRBV6-3
CASSWHSSYEQYF
>TRBD1|many|TRBV20-1
CSAWPRAGGNSPLHF
>.|many|TRBV20-1
CSAIRGRTSTDTQYF
>.|many|TRBV7-2
CASSSLSSYNSPLHF
>TRBD2|many|TRBV4-3
CASSQDRSGTTDTQYF
>.|.|TRBV4-1
CASSQEPGRTGELFF
>TRBD2|many|TRBV15
CATSRDRGTSAEQYF
>TRBD2|.|TRBV3-1
CASSKTSGAYNEQFF
>.|many|TRBV4-2
CASSQGPSGGDNEQFF
>.|.|TRBV5-6
CASSLAIVGGTQYF
>.|many|TRBV24-1
CATSDEGNNEQFF
>TRBD1|many|TRBV7-2
CASSLGGQGAREQYF
>.|many|TRBV7-2
CASSLRAGFTYEQYF
>.|.|TRBV29-1
CSVDRLTEQFF
>TRBD1|many|TRBV20-1
CSARSGSGGYRSEQFF
>.|.|TRBV29-1
CSARFTGELFF
>.|many|TRBV7-2
CASITDRMNTEAFF
>TRBD1|.|TRBV6-1
CASSDLGQGYERYF
>.|many|TRBV28
CASTRADLMSDTEAFF
>TRBD1|.|TRBV20-1
CSASGDSPYEYYF